Sequencing of this T cell receptor (beta chain) was carried out in a study of OX40 agonist ivuxolimab in advanced cancers. This clone was seen more than once but under ten times. Data came from immunoSEQ multiplex PCR; TCRdb stores just in-frame clones and leaves some out. The sample carries roughly 50,000 clones, approximately 90% recorded once. The germline V gene encodes CDR1 MNHEY and CDR2 SVGAGI. Trimming shortened V by 6 bases and J by 3 bases, and 15 bases separated the two germline ends. The CDR3 has 14 residues. The sample in question was CD4+ or CD8+ T cells sorted from blood, obtained in a trial of the OX40 agonist ivuxolimab. This TCR came from an adult with an advanced solid tumor such as melanoma, head and neck, liver or kidney cancer. V is TRBV6-5 and J is TRBJ2-7, with D perhaps TRBD2 (5 bases). The CDR3 reads CASRWRAEVYEQYF. CDR3 coding DNA: TGTGCCAGCAGATGGCGAGCGGAGGTCTACGAGCAGTACTTC.